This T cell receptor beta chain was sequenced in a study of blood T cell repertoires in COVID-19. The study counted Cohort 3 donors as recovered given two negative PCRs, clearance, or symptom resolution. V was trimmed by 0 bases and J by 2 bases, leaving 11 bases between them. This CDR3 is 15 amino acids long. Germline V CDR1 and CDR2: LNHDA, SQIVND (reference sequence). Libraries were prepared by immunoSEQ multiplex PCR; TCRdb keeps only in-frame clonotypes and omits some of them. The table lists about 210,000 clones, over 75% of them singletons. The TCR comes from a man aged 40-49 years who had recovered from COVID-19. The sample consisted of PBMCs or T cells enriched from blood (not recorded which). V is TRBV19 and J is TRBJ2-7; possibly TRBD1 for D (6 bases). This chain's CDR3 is CASSIERQATYEQYF. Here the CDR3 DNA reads TGTGCCAGTAGTATAGAAAGACAGGCCACCTACGAGCAGTACTTC.